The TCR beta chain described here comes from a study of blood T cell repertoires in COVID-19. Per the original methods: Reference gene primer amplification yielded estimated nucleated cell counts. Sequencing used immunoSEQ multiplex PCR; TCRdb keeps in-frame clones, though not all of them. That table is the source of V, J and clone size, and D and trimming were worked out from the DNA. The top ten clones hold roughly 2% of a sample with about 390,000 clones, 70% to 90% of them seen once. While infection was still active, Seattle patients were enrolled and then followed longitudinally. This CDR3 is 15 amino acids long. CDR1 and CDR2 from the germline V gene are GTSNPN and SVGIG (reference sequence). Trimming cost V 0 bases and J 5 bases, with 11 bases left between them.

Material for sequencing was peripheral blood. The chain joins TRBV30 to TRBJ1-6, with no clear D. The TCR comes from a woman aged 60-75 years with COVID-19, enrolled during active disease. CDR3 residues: CAWSVRGLNNSPLHF. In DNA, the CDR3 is TGTGCCTGGAGTGTACGCGGCCTTAATAATTCACCCCTCCACTTT.